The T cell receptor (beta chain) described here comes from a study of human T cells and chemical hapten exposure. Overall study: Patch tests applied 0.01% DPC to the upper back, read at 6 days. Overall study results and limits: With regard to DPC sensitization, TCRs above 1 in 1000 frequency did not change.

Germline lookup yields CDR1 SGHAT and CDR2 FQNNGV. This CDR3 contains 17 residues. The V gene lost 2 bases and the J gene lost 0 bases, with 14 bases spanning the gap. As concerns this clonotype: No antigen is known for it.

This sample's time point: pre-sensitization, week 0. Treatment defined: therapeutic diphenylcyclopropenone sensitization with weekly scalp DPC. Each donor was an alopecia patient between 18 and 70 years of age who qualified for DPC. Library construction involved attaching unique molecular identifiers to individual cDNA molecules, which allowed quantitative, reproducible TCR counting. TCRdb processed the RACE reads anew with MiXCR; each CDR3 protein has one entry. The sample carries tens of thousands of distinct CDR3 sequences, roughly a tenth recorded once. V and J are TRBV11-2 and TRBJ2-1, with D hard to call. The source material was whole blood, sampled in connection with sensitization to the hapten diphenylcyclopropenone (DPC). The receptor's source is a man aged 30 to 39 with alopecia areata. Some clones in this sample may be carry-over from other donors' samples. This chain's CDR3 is CASSLRAGQASYNEQFF. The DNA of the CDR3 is TGTGCCAGCAGCTTAAGGGCTGGCCAGGCCTCCTACAATGAGCAGTTCTTC. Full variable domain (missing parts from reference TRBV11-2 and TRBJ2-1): EAGVAQSPRYKIIEKRQSVAFWCNPISGHATLYWYQQILGQGPKLLIQFQNNGVVDDSQLPKDRFSAERLKGVDSTLKIQPAKLEDSAVYLCASSLRAGQASYNEQFFGPGTRLTVL.